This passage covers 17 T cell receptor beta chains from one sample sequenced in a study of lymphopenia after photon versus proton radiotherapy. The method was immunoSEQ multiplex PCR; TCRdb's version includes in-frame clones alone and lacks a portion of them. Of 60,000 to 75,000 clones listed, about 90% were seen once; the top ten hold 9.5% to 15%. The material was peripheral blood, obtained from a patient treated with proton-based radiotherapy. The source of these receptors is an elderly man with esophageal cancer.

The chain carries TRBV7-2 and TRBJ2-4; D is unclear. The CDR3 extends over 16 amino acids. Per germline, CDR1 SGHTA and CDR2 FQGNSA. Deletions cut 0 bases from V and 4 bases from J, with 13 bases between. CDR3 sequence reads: CASSLAFTEQKNIQYF. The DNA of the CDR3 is TGTGCCAGCAGCTTAGCTTTCACAGAGCAAAAAAACATTCAGTACTTC. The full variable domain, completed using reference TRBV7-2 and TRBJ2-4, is GAGVSQSPSNKVTEKGKDVELRCDPISGHTALYWYRQSLGQGLEFLIYFQGNSAPDKSGLPSDRFSAERTGGSVSTLTIQRTQQEDSAVYLCASSLAFTEQKNIQYFGAGTRLSVL.

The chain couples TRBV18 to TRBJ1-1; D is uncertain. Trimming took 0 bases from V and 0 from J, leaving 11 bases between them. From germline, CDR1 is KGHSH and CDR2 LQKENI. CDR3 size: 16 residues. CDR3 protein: CASSPPGRNMNTEAFF. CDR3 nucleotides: TGTGCCAGCTCACCACCGGGCAGAAACATGAACACTGAAGCTTTCTTT.

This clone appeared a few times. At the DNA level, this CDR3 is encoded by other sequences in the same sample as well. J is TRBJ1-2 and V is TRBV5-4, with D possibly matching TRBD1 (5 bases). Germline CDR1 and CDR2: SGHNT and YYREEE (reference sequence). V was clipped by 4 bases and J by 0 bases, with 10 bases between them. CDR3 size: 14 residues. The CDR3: CASSLGGTNYGYTF. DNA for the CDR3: TGTGCCAGCAGCCTGGGGGGGACTAACTATGGCTACACCTTC.

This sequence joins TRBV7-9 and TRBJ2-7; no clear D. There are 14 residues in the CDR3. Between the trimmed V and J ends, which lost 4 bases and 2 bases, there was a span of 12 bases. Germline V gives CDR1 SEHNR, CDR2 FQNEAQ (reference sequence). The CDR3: CASSSRWHTYEQYF. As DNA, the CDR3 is TGTGCCAGCAGCTCGCGGTGGCACACCTACGAGCAGTACTTC.

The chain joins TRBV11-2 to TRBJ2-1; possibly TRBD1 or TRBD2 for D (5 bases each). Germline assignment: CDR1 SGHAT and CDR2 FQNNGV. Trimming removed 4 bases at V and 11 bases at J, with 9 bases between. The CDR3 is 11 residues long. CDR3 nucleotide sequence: TGTGCCAGCAGCTCCCAGGGACAGCAGTTCTTC. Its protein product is CASSSQGQQFF.

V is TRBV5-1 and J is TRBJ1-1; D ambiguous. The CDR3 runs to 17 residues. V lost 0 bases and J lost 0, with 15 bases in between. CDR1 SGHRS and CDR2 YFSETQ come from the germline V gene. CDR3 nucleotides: TGCGCCAGCAGCTTGGAGACACGTGTTATTCTGAACACTGAAGCTTTCTTT. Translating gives CASSLETRVILNTEAFF.

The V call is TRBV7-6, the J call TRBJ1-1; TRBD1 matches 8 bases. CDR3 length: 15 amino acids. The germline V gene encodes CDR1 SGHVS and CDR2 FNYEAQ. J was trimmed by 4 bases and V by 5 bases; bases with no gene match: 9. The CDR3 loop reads CASSAQQGVSTEAFF. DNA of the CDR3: TGTGCCAGCAGCGCTCAACAGGGGGTTTCCACTGAAGCTTTCTTT.

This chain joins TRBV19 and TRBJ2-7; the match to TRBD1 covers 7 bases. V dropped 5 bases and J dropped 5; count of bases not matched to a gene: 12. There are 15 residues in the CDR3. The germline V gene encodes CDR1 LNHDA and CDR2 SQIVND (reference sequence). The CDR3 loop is CASSVARGPRDEQYF. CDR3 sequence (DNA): TGTGCCAGTAGTGTCGCTAGGGGGCCCCGGGACGAGCAGTACTTC.

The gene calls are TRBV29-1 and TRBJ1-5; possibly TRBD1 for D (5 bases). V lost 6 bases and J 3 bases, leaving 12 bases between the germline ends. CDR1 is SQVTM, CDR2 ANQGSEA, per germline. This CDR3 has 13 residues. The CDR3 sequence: CSVTGGINQPQHF. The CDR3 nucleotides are TGCAGCGTCACTGGGGGGATCAATCAGCCCCAGCATTTT. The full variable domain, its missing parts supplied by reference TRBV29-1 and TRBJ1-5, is SAVISQKPSRDICQRGTSLTIQCQVDSQVTMMFWYRQQPGQSLTLIATANQGSEATYESGFVIDKFPISRPNLTFSTLTVSNMSPEDSSIYLCSVTGGINQPQHFGDGTRLSIL.

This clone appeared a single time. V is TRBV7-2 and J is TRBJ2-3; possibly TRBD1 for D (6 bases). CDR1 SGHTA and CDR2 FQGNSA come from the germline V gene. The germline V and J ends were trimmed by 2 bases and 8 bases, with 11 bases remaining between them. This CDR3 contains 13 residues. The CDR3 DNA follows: TGTGCCAGCAGCTTATACAGGGAAGGTACGCAGTATTTT. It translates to CASSLYREGTQYF.

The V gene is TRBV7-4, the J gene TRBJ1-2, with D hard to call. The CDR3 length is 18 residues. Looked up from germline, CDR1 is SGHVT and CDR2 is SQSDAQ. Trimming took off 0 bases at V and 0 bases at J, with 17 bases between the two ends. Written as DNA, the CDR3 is TGTGCCAGCAGCTTAGCCGGCGCCAGTATGAAACCTAACTATGGCTACACCTTC. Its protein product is CASSLAGASMKPNYGYTF.

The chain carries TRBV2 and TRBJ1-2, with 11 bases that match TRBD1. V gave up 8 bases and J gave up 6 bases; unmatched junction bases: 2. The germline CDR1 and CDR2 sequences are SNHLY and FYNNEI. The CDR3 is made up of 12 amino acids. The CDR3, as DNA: TGTGCCAGCCGGGACAGGGGGAATGGCTACACCTTC. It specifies CASRDRGNGYTF.

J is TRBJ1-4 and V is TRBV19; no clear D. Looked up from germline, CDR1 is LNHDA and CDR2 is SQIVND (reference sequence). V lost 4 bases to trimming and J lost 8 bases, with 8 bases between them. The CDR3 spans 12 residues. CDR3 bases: TGTGCCAGTAGTACCGTAGAAGAAAAACTGTTTTTT. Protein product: CASSTVEEKLFF. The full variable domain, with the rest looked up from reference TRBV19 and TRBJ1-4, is DGGITQSPKYLFRKEGQNVTLSCEQNLNHDAMYWYRQDPGQGLRLIYYSQIVNDFQKGDIAEGYSVSREKKESFPLTVTSAQKNPTAFYLCASSTVEEKLFFGSGTQLSVL.

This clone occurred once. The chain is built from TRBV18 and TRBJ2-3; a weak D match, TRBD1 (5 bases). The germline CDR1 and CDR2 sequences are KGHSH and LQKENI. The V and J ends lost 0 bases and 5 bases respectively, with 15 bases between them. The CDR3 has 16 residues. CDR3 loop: CASSPPKIGVLDTQYF. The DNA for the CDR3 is TGTGCCAGCTCACCACCTAAGATAGGGGTTCTAGATACGCAGTATTTT.

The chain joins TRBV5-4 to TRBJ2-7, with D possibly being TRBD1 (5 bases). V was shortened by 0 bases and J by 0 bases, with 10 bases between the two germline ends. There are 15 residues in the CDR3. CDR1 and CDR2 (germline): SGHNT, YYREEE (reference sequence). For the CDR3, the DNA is TGTGCCAGCAGCTTGGAGGGCAGGGACTCCTACGAGCAGTACTTC. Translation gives CASSLEGRDSYEQYF. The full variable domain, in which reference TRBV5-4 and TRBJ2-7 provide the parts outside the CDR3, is ETGVTQSPTHLIKTRGQQVTLRCSSQSGHNTVSWYQQALGQGPQFIFQYYREEENGRGNFPPRFSGLQFPNYSSELNVNALELDDSALYLCASSLEGRDSYEQYFGPGTRLTVT.

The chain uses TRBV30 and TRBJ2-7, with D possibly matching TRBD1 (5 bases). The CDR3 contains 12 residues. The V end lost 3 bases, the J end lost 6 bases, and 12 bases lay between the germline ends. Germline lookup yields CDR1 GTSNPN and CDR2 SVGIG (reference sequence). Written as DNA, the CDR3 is TGTGCCTGGAGGCCCAGGGCCTTCGAGCAGTACTTC. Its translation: CAWRPRAFEQYF.

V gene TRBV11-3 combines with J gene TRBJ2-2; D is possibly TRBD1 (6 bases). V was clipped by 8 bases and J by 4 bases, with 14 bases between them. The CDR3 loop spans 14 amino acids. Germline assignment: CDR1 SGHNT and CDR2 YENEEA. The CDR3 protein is CASGPGHSTGELFF. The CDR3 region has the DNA TGTGCCAGCGGCCCGGGACATAGCACCGGGGAGCTGTTTTTT.